One sample yielded the 21 T cell receptor beta chains listed below, sequenced in a study of T cells in Graves' hyperthyroidism and ophthalmopathy. Amplification of TCR beta CDR3 regions used RNA as the template. First-round RT-PCR of the TCR CDR3 relied on the HTBI primer set. TCRdb itself ran the multiplex PCR reads through MiXCR, one entry per CDR3 protein. The data contain a few hundred thousand distinct CDR3 sequences, about 21% of them singletons. Source material: blood. The origin of the receptors is a woman between 45 and 65 years old with Graves' hyperthyroidism.

This clonotype was recorded many times. V is TRBV5-1 and J is TRBJ2-7, with 8 bases lining up with TRBD1. In germline, CDR1 is SGHRS, CDR2 YFSETQ. The CDR3 is 14 residues long. Trimming at V came to 4 bases and at J to 4 bases, leaving 7 bases not matched to a gene. CDR3 sequence: CASSPGTGLYEQYF. For the CDR3, the DNA is TGCGCCAGCAGCCCCGGGACAGGACTTTACGAGCAGTACTTC.

There are many counts of this clonotype. The chain has TRBV6-1 and TRBJ1-1; D not certain. The CDR3 runs to 13 residues. V gave up 7 bases and J gave up 1 base, with 10 bases separating them. In germline, CDR1 is MNHNS, CDR2 SASEGT. This CDR3 is CASNDRRNTEAFF. CDR3 DNA sequence: TGTGCCAGCAATGACCGCCGGAACACTGAAGCTTTCTTT.

This clonotype was counted a few times. The V gene is TRBV4-1, the J gene TRBJ1-2; perhaps TRBD1 as D (6 bases). Deletions cut 4 bases from V and 3 bases from J, with 12 bases between. Germline V CDR1 and CDR2: MGHRA, YSYEKL. The CDR3 totals 14 residues. The CDR3 coding sequence is TGCGCCAGCAGCCCCCTACAGGGTTACTATGGCTACACCTTC. Its translation is CASSPLQGYYGYTF.

A single count supports this clonotype. This may arise from a read error, as a much more abundant clone is one base away. The chain joins TRBV24-1 to TRBJ1-5; a possible D gene is TRBD1 (6 bases). Germline lookup yields CDR1 KGHDR and CDR2 SFDVKD. The length of the CDR3 is 16 residues. CDR3 in amino acids: CATGDSGRGSNQPQHF. The CDR3, as DNA: TGTGCCACCGGTGATTCCGGGAGGGGGTCAAATCAGCCCCAGCATTTT.

This clonotype was seen many times. This chain links TRBV6-1 with TRBJ2-1, with 9 bases lining up with TRBD1. J gave up 3 bases and V 5 bases, and 5 bases lay outside the gene matches. This CDR3 spans 15 amino acids. In germline, CDR1 is MNHNS, CDR2 SASEGT. CDR3 region: CASSLTGGFYNEQFF. Here the CDR3 DNA reads TGTGCCAGCAGTTTGACAGGGGGTTTCTACAATGAGCAGTTCTTC.

This rearrangement joins TRBV3-1 to TRBJ2-1, with 10 bases aligning to TRBD2. Losses at the gene ends were 8 bases for V and 5 bases for J; bases not matched to a gene: 3. The germline V gene has CDR1 LGHDT and CDR2 YNNKEL (reference sequence). There are 13 residues in the CDR3. The CDR3 loop is CASRTSGDNEQFF. The CDR3 DNA reads TGTGCCAGCCGGACTAGCGGAGACAATGAGCAGTTCTTC.

A few counts support this clonotype. The chain uses TRBV20-1 and TRBJ1-4; no clear D gene. Trimming removed 3 bases at V and 1 base at J, with 15 bases between. Germline CDR1 is DFQATT and CDR2 is SNEGSKA (reference sequence). There are 16 residues in the CDR3. CDR3 residues: CSARPENGVTNEKLFF. Written as DNA, the CDR3 is TGCAGTGCTAGGCCAGAAAACGGGGTAACTAATGAAAAACTGTTTTTT.

This clonotype was observed at least ten times. V and J are TRBV5-8 and TRBJ1-4; D remains ambiguous. This CDR3 region has 16 residues. Germline V gives CDR1 SGHTS, CDR2 YDEGEE. Trimming shortened V by 0 bases and J by 0 bases, and 9 bases separated the two germline ends. The CDR3 nucleotides are TGTGCCAGCAGCTTGGGGGCGGTAGCAACTAATGAAAAACTGTTTTTT. Translated, it gives CASSLGAVATNEKLFF.

This clonotype turned up a few times. The chain joins TRBV29-1 to TRBJ1-1; D not resolved. The CDR3 contains 12 residues. V was cut by 4 bases and J by 6 bases, with 12 bases left in between. Germline V lookup: CDR1 SQVTM, CDR2 ANQGSEA. The CDR3 here is CSVAFAVAEAFF. CDR3 nucleotides: TGCAGCGTTGCTTTCGCGGTGGCTGAAGCTTTCTTT.

Notes on this clonotype: Being one base from a much bigger clone, this may be a read error. The DNA of the CDR3 is TGTGCCGGCAGACCCGGGACTAGCCTCTACGAGCAGTACTTC. Protein product: CAGRPGTSLYEQYF. J is TRBJ2-7 and V is TRBV27, with 9 positions matching TRBD2. This CDR3 spans 14 amino acids. Germline assignment: CDR1 MNHEY and CDR2 SMNVEV (reference sequence).

On this clonotype itself: A much larger clone differs by one base, so this may be a read error. V is TRBV2 and J is TRBJ2-5; D is unresolved. The CDR3 has 11 amino acids. Germline V lookup: CDR1 SNHLY, CDR2 FYNNEI. CDR3: CASKLEEIQYF. DNA of the CDR3: TGTGCCAGCAAATTAGAAGAGATCCAGTACTTC. The full variable domain, completed using reference TRBV2 and TRBJ2-5, is EPEVTQTPSHQVTQMGQEVILRCVPISNHLYFYWYRQILGQKVEFLVSFYNNEISEKSEIFDDQFSVERPDGSNFTLKIRSTKLEDSAMYFCASKLEEIQYFGPGTRLLVL.

The V and J genes are TRBV3-1 and TRBJ2-3; D is uncertain. Per germline, CDR1 LGHDT and CDR2 YNNKEL (reference sequence). Trimming took 0 bases from V and 4 from J, leaving 11 bases between them. The CDR3 length is 15 residues. This chain's CDR3 is CASSQDWVGSDTQYF. The DNA for the CDR3 is TGTGCCAGCAGCCAAGATTGGGTAGGATCAGATACGCAGTATTTT.

This clonotype has more than one count but fewer than ten. The V gene is TRBV19, the J gene TRBJ2-5; the D gene is possibly TRBD1 (6 bases). Deletions cut 6 bases from V and 6 bases from J, with 17 bases between. The CDR3 runs 14 residues. Germline assignment: CDR1 LNHDA and CDR2 SQIVND (reference sequence). CDR3 region: CASSQAGRGKTQYF. CDR3 coding DNA: TGTGCCAGTAGCCAGGCCGGCAGGGGCAAGACCCAGTACTTC.

This clonotype was counted between two and nine times. This chain joins TRBV28 and TRBJ2-7; D is possibly TRBD1 (6 bases). Germline loops: CDR1 MDHEN, CDR2 SYDVKM. Trimming shortened V by 2 bases and J by 7 bases, and 9 bases separated the two germline ends. This CDR3 is 12 amino acids long. The CDR3 DNA reads TGTGCCAGCAGTTTAGTTGACAGGGAGCAGTACTTC. Protein sequence: CASSLVDREQYF.

This clonotype was found a few times. The chain couples TRBV19 to TRBJ2-5; possibly TRBD2 for D (5 bases). The V and J ends lost 3 bases and 1 base respectively, with 12 bases between them. CDR1 is LNHDA, CDR2 SQIVND, per germline (reference sequence). The CDR3 totals 15 residues. CDR3 DNA: TGTGCCAGTAGTATTGGCGGGCAGATCCAAGAGACCCAGTACTTC. The encoded protein is CASSIGGQIQETQYF.

This clonotype was seen many times. The V and J genes are TRBV19 and TRBJ2-1, with 8 bases lining up with TRBD1. Germline V gene lookup returns CDR1 LNHDA and CDR2 SQIVND (reference sequence). Trimming cost V 8 bases and J 1 base; bases outside gene matches: 4. The CDR3 extends over 14 amino acids. Here the CDR3 DNA reads TGTGCCAGTTCTGGACAGGGATCCTACAATGAGCAGTTCTTC. It specifies CASSGQGSYNEQFF.

This clonotype was seen many times. V usage is TRBV12-3 or TRBV12-4 and J usage is TRBJ2-2; D gene ambiguous. Trimming took 4 bases from V and 3 from J, leaving 12 bases between them. The CDR3 length is 15 residues. CDR3 sequence (DNA): TGTGCCAGCAGTTACCGGGCCAAGTACACCGGGGAGCTGTTTTTT. Protein sequence: CASSYRAKYTGELFF.

This chain links TRBV3-1 with TRBJ1-1; D is unresolved. Trimming stripped 4 bases from V and 8 bases from J, with 17 bases between. The germline gives CDR1 LGHDT, CDR2 YNNKEL (reference sequence). The CDR3 is 14 residues long. CDR3 sequence: CASSPPSGAAEAFF. CDR3 nucleotide sequence: TGTGCCAGCAGCCCGCCTTCGGGCGCGGCAGAAGCTTTCTTT.

J is TRBJ2-1 and V is TRBV7-3, with 7 bases that match TRBD1. J was trimmed by 8 bases and V by 3 bases; bases with no gene match: 7. This CDR3 region has 14 residues. The germline gives CDR1 SGHTA, CDR2 FQGTGA. This CDR3 is CASSLVTGRDEQFF. The CDR3 DNA is TGTGCCAGCAGCTTGGTGACAGGGCGTGATGAGCAGTTCTTC.

This clonotype was observed many times. The rearrangement links TRBV11-2 to TRBJ2-7; tentatively, D is TRBD1 (5 bases). Looked up from germline, CDR1 is SGHAT and CDR2 is FQNNGV. V was pared by 7 bases and J by 3 bases, with 7 bases between. CDR3 length: 11 residues. The CDR3 reads CASTDSYEQYF. CDR3 sequence (DNA): TGTGCCAGCACAGACAGCTACGAGCAGTACTTC.

The rearrangement uses TRBV12-5 and TRBJ2-2, with D unclear. In germline, CDR1 is LGHNT, CDR2 FRNRAP. The CDR3 totals 11 residues. The V gene lost 7 bases and the J gene lost 1 base, with 1 base spanning the gap. CDR3 loop: CASVNTGELFF. Here the CDR3 DNA reads TGTGCTAGTGTGAACACCGGGGAGCTGTTTTTT. Using reference TRBV12-5 and TRBJ2-2 for the parts outside the CDR3, the full variable domain is DARVTQTPRHKVTEMGQEVTMRCQPILGHNTVFWYRQTMMQGLELLAYFRNRAPLDDSGMPKDRFSAEMPDATLATLKIQPSEPRDSAVYFCASVNTGELFFGEGSRLTVL.